These 32 T cell receptor beta chains were sequenced from one sample in a study of cytomegalovirus exposure and HLA in healthy donors. A multiplex PCR was run with 60 Vbeta primers and 13 Jbeta primers. Some clones are missing from TCRdb's copy, which holds only in-frame ones; the method was immunoSEQ multiplex PCR. This repertoire shows roughly 150,000 clones, about 81% found once; its top ten account for roughly 1.6%. Material: PBMCs. The receptors were sampled from a girl aged 5 to 17 in good health and CMV-seropositive.

CDR3 amino acids: CASSFLTRVFSEQYF. The CDR3 DNA follows: TGTGCCAGCAGTTTTCTGACTAGGGTCTTCTCCGAGCAGTACTTC. The chain recombines TRBV27 with TRBJ2-7; maybe TRBD2 (6 bases). The CDR3 covers 15 residues. Trimming left V 3 bases short and J 6 bases short, with 18 bases between. CDR1 is MNHEY, CDR2 SMNVEV, per germline (reference sequence).

The rearrangement joins TRBV28 to TRBJ2-3, with a tentative D call TRBD1 (5 bases). Germline values: CDR1 MDHEN, CDR2 SYDVKM. This CDR3 is 19 amino acids long. The V end was cut by 4 bases, the J end by 7 bases, with 30 bases between. The CDR3 DNA reads TGTGCCAGCAGTTCCCCACCGATAGGGGTAGCCGAAACCACGAATACGCAGTATTTT. It is translated as CASSSPPIGVAETTNTQYF.

This clone was seen only a few times. The chain combines TRBV6-5 with TRBJ1-2; tentative D call: TRBD1 (6 bases). CDR3 length: 13 amino acids. CDR1 is MNHEY, CDR2 SVGAGI, per germline. V shed 4 bases and J shed 6 bases, with 12 bases lying between them. CDR3 loop: CASSFRGANGYTF. Written as DNA, the CDR3 is TGTGCCAGCAGTTTTCGGGGGGCGAATGGCTACACCTTC.

This chain uses TRBV18 with TRBJ2-5; D ambiguous. The V gene's germline CDR1 is KGHSH and CDR2 LQKENI. CDR3 length equals 16 residues. Trimming left V 3 bases short and J 2 bases short, with 16 bases between. CDR3 sequence reads: CASSPQNPHTQETQYF. The CDR3 DNA reads as TGTGCCAGCTCACCCCAGAATCCCCACACACAAGAGACCCAGTACTTC.

The V gene is TRBV4-1, the J gene TRBJ2-1; 13 bases fit TRBD2. The trim removed 3 bases at V and 2 bases at J, leaving 4 bases unmatched. The CDR3 has 17 amino acids. Germline V gene lookup returns CDR1 MGHRA and CDR2 YSYEKL. The CDR3 loop reads CASSQHGTSGTYNEQFF. The DNA for the CDR3 is TGCGCCAGCAGCCAGCACGGGACTAGCGGGACCTACAATGAGCAGTTCTTC.

This sequence joins TRBV5-4 and TRBJ2-2, with 8 nucleotides matching TRBD2. This CDR3 region has 17 residues. Germline V lookup: CDR1 SGHNT, CDR2 YYREEE (reference sequence). The trim removed 4 bases at V and 2 bases at J, leaving 10 bases unmatched. The CDR3 loop is CASSPGTSGSNTGELFF. In nucleotides, the CDR3 is TGTGCCAGCAGCCCCGGGACTAGTGGATCAAACACCGGGGAGCTGTTTTTT.

The chain couples TRBV6-5 to TRBJ1-2; perhaps TRBD1 as D (6 bases). The germline V and J ends were trimmed by 6 bases and 4 bases, with 12 bases remaining between them. The CDR3 has 13 amino acids. Germline V lookup: CDR1 MNHEY, CDR2 SVGAGI. DNA for the CDR3: TGTGCCAGCAGACAGGGACCTTTCTATGGCTACACCTTC. It encodes CASRQGPFYGYTF.

The chain employs TRBV28 and TRBJ2-7; 9 nucleotides match TRBD2. The trim removed 7 bases at V and 4 bases at J, leaving 11 bases unmatched. Germline V CDR1 and CDR2: MDHEN, SYDVKM. CDR3 size: 15 residues. Here the CDR3 DNA reads TGTGCCAGCAACCCGGCCGGGCTAGCGGGGTACGAGCAGTACTTC. Encoded protein: CASNPAGLAGYEQYF.

The gene calls are TRBV7-9 and TRBJ2-7; TRBD2 aligns across 7 bases. V lost 5 bases to trimming and J lost 2 bases; unmatched junction nucleotides: 9. The CDR3 runs to 15 residues. Germline CDR1 reads SEHNR; CDR2 reads FQNEAQ (reference sequence). Here the CDR3 DNA reads TGTGCCAGCAGCCAAAGCTCCGGGACTACCTACGAGCAGTACTTC. Encoded protein: CASSQSSGTTYEQYF.

The chain links TRBV27 to TRBJ1-1, with unresolved D. Germline V gives CDR1 MNHEY, CDR2 SMNVEV (reference sequence). The V gene lost 6 bases and the J gene lost 4 bases, with 18 bases spanning the gap. The CDR3 consists of 15 residues. CDR3 loop: CASSPRLKGRTEAFF. CDR3 in DNA: TGTGCCAGCAGCCCCCGACTAAAGGGCCGCACTGAAGCTTTCTTT.

The table lists this clone with a count of one. The rearrangement links TRBV11-3 to TRBJ1-1, with D perhaps matching TRBD1 (5 bases). The CDR3 sequence is 15 residues long. The germline CDR1 and CDR2 sequences are SGHNT and YENEEA. The V end was cut by 5 bases, the J end by 4 bases, with 17 bases between. Here the CDR3 reads CASSPGGTTGTEAFF. CDR3 DNA: TGTGCCAGCAGCCCGGGGGGGACGACGGGCACTGAAGCTTTCTTT.

The chain combines TRBV5-1 with TRBJ1-4; 8 nucleotides match TRBD1. Germline V gives CDR1 SGHRS, CDR2 YFSETQ. The CDR3 runs to 16 residues. V dropped 0 bases and J dropped 5; count of bases not matched to a gene: 6. The CDR3, as DNA: TGCGCCAGCAGCTTGGTATCGACAGGGGCGAATGAAAAACTGTTTTTT. Its translation: CASSLVSTGANEKLFF.

This clone appeared a few times. This sequence joins TRBV2 and TRBJ1-1; D is possibly TRBD1 (6 bases). This CDR3 is 14 amino acids long. From germline, CDR1 is SNHLY and CDR2 FYNNEI. Trimming took off 3 bases at V and 1 base at J, with 9 bases between the two ends. The DNA of the CDR3 is TGTGCCAGCAGTGATCAGGGGCGGAACACTGAAGCTTTCTTT. It encodes CASSDQGRNTEAFF.

The genes are TRBV9 and TRBJ2-7, with D perhaps TRBD2 (7 bases). The CDR3 spans 12 residues. Trimming took 3 bases from V and 7 from J, leaving 11 bases between them. Per germline, CDR1 SGDLS and CDR2 YYNGEE. CDR3 region: CASSEGGQEQYF. The CDR3, as DNA: TGTGCCAGCAGCGAGGGGGGGCAAGAGCAGTACTTC.

This clone was recorded only once. This chain uses TRBV6-1 with TRBJ1-3; the D gene is possibly TRBD1 (5 bases). This CDR3 has 14 residues. Per the germline V gene, CDR1 is MNHNS and CDR2 is SASEGT. V was cut by 9 bases and J by 4 bases, with 16 bases left in between. As DNA, the CDR3 is TGTGCCAGTGGGGCGGGGGGTGTCGGAAACACCATATATTTT. Translating it yields CASGAGGVGNTIYF.

The rearrangement links TRBV5-4 to TRBJ2-7; TRBD1 aligns across 11 bases. Losses at the gene ends were 4 bases for V and 4 bases for J; bases not matched to a gene: 10. Germline lookup yields CDR1 SGHNT and CDR2 YYREEE (reference sequence). The CDR3 runs to 16 residues. CDR3 DNA: TGTGCCAGCAGCCCGGCTCCGGGACAGGGGGATTACGAGCAGTACTTC. This sequence encodes CASSPAPGQGDYEQYF.

The chain combines TRBV29-1 with TRBJ2-2; 8 bases line up with TRBD1. V was clipped by 7 bases and J by 5 bases; unmatched bases: 6. The CDR3 runs 13 residues. Per the germline V gene, CDR1 is SQVTM and CDR2 is ANQGSEA. In nucleotides, the CDR3 is TGCAGCGCGACAGGGGCGGGAACCGGGGAGCTGTTTTTT. Its protein product is CSATGAGTGELFF.

V is TRBV7-9 and J is TRBJ1-2; 10 nucleotides line up with TRBD1. CDR1 and CDR2 from the germline V gene are SEHNR and FQNEAQ (reference sequence). The CDR3 is made up of 18 amino acids. V was pared by 4 bases and J by 1 base, with 12 bases of the junction left unmatched. The CDR3 bases are TGTGCCAGCAGCTCCCCAGCCGGGACAGGGGACCTTAACTATGGCTACACCTTC. Encoded protein: CASSSPAGTGDLNYGYTF.

The J gene is TRBJ1-1, the V gene TRBV6-5; TRBD1 might be the D (5 bases). This CDR3 has 16 residues. The V gene's germline CDR1 is MNHEY and CDR2 SVGAGI. The ends were cut back, 0 bases at V and 2 bases at J, with 13 bases in the middle. The CDR3 here is CASSYSSWTPNTEAFF. The CDR3, as DNA: TGTGCCAGCAGTTACTCTTCGTGGACACCAAACACTGAAGCTTTCTTT.

V gene TRBV6-5 combines with J gene TRBJ1-2; D unclear. V was clipped by 4 bases and J by 3 bases, with 15 bases between them. CDR3 length: 15 amino acids. From germline, CDR1 is MNHEY and CDR2 SVGAGI. CDR3 bases: TGTGCCAGCAGTTCCCAAGGACTCCCGGACTATGGCTACACCTTC. Protein: CASSSQGLPDYGYTF.

In DNA form, the CDR3 reads TGTGCCAGCAGCCAAACCCTGGACAGGGGCTTCACAGATACGCAGTATTTT. The encoded protein is CASSQTLDRGFTDTQYF. The chain combines TRBV4-2 with TRBJ2-3; TRBD1 aligns across 9 bases. There are 17 residues in the CDR3. Germline V lookup: CDR1 LGHNA, CDR2 YNFKEQ. The J segment lost 2 bases and the V segment lost 2 bases, leaving 8 bases of the junction unmatched.

V and J are TRBV4-1 and TRBJ2-1; the match to TRBD2 covers 14 bases. CDR1 is MGHRA, CDR2 YSYEKL, per germline. The CDR3 spans 15 residues. V was pared by 6 bases and J by 7 bases, with 5 bases of the junction left unmatched. The DNA for the CDR3 is TGCGCCAGCAGGGAGGGACTAGCGGGAGCGAATGAGCAGTTCTTC. This codes for CASREGLAGANEQFF.

This clone has just one count. The chain recombines TRBV28 with TRBJ1-3, with TRBD1 identical over 7 bases. V gave up 10 bases and J gave up 2 bases; unmatched junction bases: 5. The CDR3 spans 13 residues. Per the germline V gene, CDR1 is MDHEN and CDR2 is SYDVKM. In DNA, the CDR3 is TGTGCCACCGTCACAGGGGCTGGAAACACCATATATTTT. Translation: CATVTGAGNTIYF.

The chain combines TRBV27 with TRBJ2-7, with D perhaps matching TRBD1 (6 bases). Trimming shortened V by 5 bases and J by 5 bases, and 19 bases separated the two germline ends. The CDR3 is 15 residues long. Germline CDR1 MNHEY, CDR2 SMNVEV (reference sequence). The CDR3 here is CASSPRDMGANEQYF. The CDR3 coding sequence is TGTGCCAGCAGTCCCCGGGACATGGGGGCGAACGAGCAGTACTTC.

This clone was seen a single time. At one end, the junction sequence differs from germline, possibly due to a read error. V and J are TRBV2 and TRBJ2-3; D is ambiguous. The CDR3 length is 14 residues. CDR1 and CDR2 (germline): SNHLY, FYNNEI. CDR3 sequence: CASSKVATLDKQYF. CDR3 nucleotide sequence: TGTGCCAGCAGTAAGGTCGCGACTTTGGATAAGCAGTATTTT.

The V and J genes are TRBV7-5 and TRBJ2-7; whether TRBD1, the table's D call, matches the DNA was not checked. TRBV7-5 counts as a pseudogene. This CDR3 comprises 15 residues. The CDR3: CARRSWTSPTKEQYF. As DNA, the CDR3 is TGTGCCAGAAGATCTTGGACATCACCCACGAAGGAGCAGTACTTC.

This clone was observed a handful of times. This rearrangement joins TRBV6-5 to TRBJ2-3; 9 bases fit TRBD1. The junction had 6 bases not matched to a gene; V was cut back by 6 bases and J by 2 bases. This CDR3 region has 15 residues. CDR1 and CDR2 (germline): MNHEY, SVGAGI. As DNA, the CDR3 is TGTGCCAGCAGCCTCGGACAGGGGATCACAGATACGCAGTATTTT. Translated: CASSLGQGITDTQYF.

The rearrangement uses TRBV7-2 and TRBJ2-1; no firm D call. Germline-derived CDR1 and CDR2 are SGHTA and FQGNSA. Trimming shortened V by 2 bases and J by 2 bases, and 10 bases separated the two germline ends. This CDR3 has 15 residues. The CDR3 sequence is CASSLWASPYNEQFF. CDR3 coding DNA: TGTGCCAGCAGCTTATGGGCCTCCCCCTACAATGAGCAGTTCTTC.

J is TRBJ2-7 and V is TRBV15, with a tentative D call TRBD1 (5 bases). With 3 bases removed from V and 0 bases from J, the gap between germline ends came to 6 bases. Germline V CDR1 and CDR2: LNHNV, YYDKDF (reference sequence). The CDR3 consists of 13 residues. For the CDR3, the DNA is TGTGCCACCAGCAGCAGGGACTCCTACGAGCAGTACTTC. Its protein product is CATSSRDSYEQYF.

About this clone: Other DNA sequences in this specimen translate into the identical CDR3. This chain joins TRBV5-4 and TRBJ2-1; TRBD1 matches at 8 bases. Trimming at V came to 0 bases and at J to 1 base, leaving 0 bases not matched to a gene. The germline V gene encodes CDR1 SGHNT and CDR2 YYREEE (reference sequence). The CDR3 contains 15 residues. The CDR3 DNA is TGTGCCAGCAGCTTGGACAGGGGGTCCTACAATGAGCAGTTCTTC. It yields the protein CASSLDRGSYNEQFF.

The chain has TRBV29-1 and TRBJ2-3; TRBD2 might be the D (6 bases). The CDR3 consists of 11 residues. Germline V gene data show CDR1 as SQVTM and CDR2 as ANQGSEA. V was trimmed by 6 bases and J by 9 bases, leaving 13 bases between them. The CDR3 loop is CSVPTRTTQYF. The CDR3 DNA reads as TGCAGCGTACCGACTAGAACGACGCAGTATTTT.

This sequence joins TRBV7-9 and TRBJ1-1; D possibly corresponds to TRBD1 (6 bases). The germline gives CDR1 SEHNR, CDR2 FQNEAQ (reference sequence). V was cut by 5 bases and J by 7 bases, with 14 bases left in between. CDR3 length equals 13 residues. CDR3 DNA sequence: TGTGCCAGCAGCCCTTCCGGACAGTTTGAAGCTTTCTTT. Protein product: CASSPSGQFEAFF.